This T cell receptor beta chain was found in a study of technical replicates of blood from a handful of donors. The length of the CDR3 is 14 residues. Germline CDR1 SGHRS, CDR2 YFSETQ. V lost 5 bases to trimming and J lost 4 bases, with 15 bases between them. Measured with immunoSEQ multiplex PCR; TCRdb has only the in-frame clones, and not every one. This sample has roughly 60,000 clones, with approximately 87% found just once. Material for sequencing was PBMCs. V and J are TRBV5-1 and TRBJ1-1; a weak D match, TRBD1 (5 bases). The TCR comes from a human donor in good health. Some clones in this sample may be carry-over from other donors' samples. For the CDR3, the DNA is TGCGCCAGCAGTTTTACAGGTTCGACCACTGAAGCTTTCTTT. Its protein product is CASSFTGSTTEAFF.